This T cell receptor (beta chain) was observed in a study of blood T cell repertoires in COVID-19. About the study: From T cells, B-cell-depleted T cells, or PBMCs came the material, which was cDNA or gDNA.

Participants, about 18 to 100 years old, spanned under 30 US areas. Symptom resolution, clearance, or two negative PCRs marked donors in Cohort 3 as recovered. Original processing methods: Amplification from reference gene primers served as the basis for estimated nucleated cell counts. This table comes from immunoSEQ multiplex PCR, and its TCRdb copy is limited to in-frame clones, with some not included. Clone size and V and J calls were adopted from that table, with D and trimming inferred from the DNA. The repertoire consists of 200,000 to 250,000 clones, with 88% occurring once and the leading ten covering more than 2.5%. The receptor's source is a woman aged 25-40 years who had recovered from COVID-19. The source material was PBMCs or T cells enriched from blood (not recorded which).

The CDR3 sequence: CASKYQGAGANVLTF. The CDR3 nucleotides read TGTGCCAGCAAATACCAGGGCGCTGGGGCCAACGTCCTGACTTTC. The rearrangement joins TRBV2 to TRBJ2-6, with D perhaps matching TRBD1 (5 bases). The CDR3 sequence is 15 residues long. V was shortened by 7 bases and J by 2 bases, with 12 bases between the two germline ends. Germline CDR1 reads SNHLY; CDR2 reads FYNNEI.